Presented here are 9 T cell receptor beta chains from one specimen sequenced in a study of cytomegalovirus exposure and HLA in healthy donors. A multiplex PCR was run with 60 Vbeta primers and 13 Jbeta primers. Here immunoSEQ multiplex PCR was the method, and the copy in TCRdb shows in-frame clones only, minus some. The sample shows 150,000 to 200,000 clones, 81% of them seen only once. The sample comprised PBMCs. These receptors were taken from a young woman in good health and CMV-seronegative.

The rearrangement joins TRBV7-9 to TRBJ2-7, with TRBD1 matching over 7 bases. The CDR3 extends over 13 amino acids. Unmatched junction bases numbered 4, after V lost 5 bases and J lost 3 bases. Germline V gene lookup returns CDR1 SEHNR and CDR2 FQNEAQ (reference sequence). CDR3 coding DNA: TGTGCCAGCAGCCAAGACAGGGACTACGAGCAGTACTTC. Protein: CASSQDRDYEQYF.

J is TRBJ1-5 and V is TRBV28, with 7 bases matching TRBD1. The CDR3 is 15 residues long. CDR1 and CDR2 (germline): MDHEN, SYDVKM. Unmatched junction bases numbered 5, after V lost 2 bases and J lost 4 bases. CDR3 DNA: TGTGCCAGCAGTTTAACAGGGGCGCCGAATCAGCCCCAGCATTTT. It yields the protein CASSLTGAPNQPQHF.

This clone has more than one count but fewer than ten. For the CDR3, the DNA is TGTGCCAGCAGCGCTACTACTTACAATGAGCAGTTCTTC. Its protein is CASSATTYNEQFF. The chain links TRBV2 to TRBJ2-1; no reliable D call. V shed 6 bases and J shed 4 bases, with 10 bases lying between them. CDR1 and CDR2 from the germline V gene are SNHLY and FYNNEI. The CDR3 is 13 amino acids.

As concerns this clone: An end of the junction differs from the germline gene, which may be a read error. The V gene is TRBV7-9, the J gene TRBJ2-7, with D maybe TRBD1 (5 bases). CDR3 length: 11 residues. Germline values: CDR1 SEHNR, CDR2 FQNEAQ (reference sequence). In DNA form, the CDR3 reads TGTTCCAGCAGTCCCCGGACACCACTGTACTTC. This gives the protein CSSSPRTPLYF.

V is TRBV10-3 and J is TRBJ1-1, with TRBD1 as a possible D gene (6 bases). Per germline, CDR1 ENHRY and CDR2 SYGVKD. V was trimmed by 3 bases and J by 2 bases, leaving 16 bases between them. This CDR3 region has 16 residues. CDR3 nucleotide sequence: TGTGCCATCAGTGACAGGGAGGGGGGGATTAACACTGAAGCTTTCTTT. Translated, it gives CAISDREGGINTEAFF.

The rearrangement links TRBV5-1 to TRBJ1-5; the match to TRBD1 covers 9 bases. V shed 0 bases, J shed 2 bases, and the junction held 9 bases outside the gene matches. CDR1 and CDR2 (germline): SGHRS, YFSETQ. The CDR3 contains 18 residues. CDR3 sequence reads: CASSLVARGQGRNQPQHF. CDR3 in DNA: TGCGCCAGCAGCTTGGTAGCCCGTGGACAGGGGCGCAATCAGCCCCAGCATTTT.

This clone was observed a handful of times. At one of its ends the junction is not consistent with the germline gene, which may arise from a read error. The chain employs TRBV4-1 and TRBJ2-6; D perhaps matches TRBD1 (5 bases). The germline V gene encodes CDR1 MGHRA and CDR2 YSYEKL. The CDR3 contains 14 residues. The CDR3 DNA is TGCGCCAGCAGCCAACTCTCTGGGGCCAACGGCCTGACTTTC. Translation: CASSQLSGANGLTF.

The sample holds a few counts of this clone. The chain uses TRBV7-3 and TRBJ2-1, with D possibly matching TRBD2 (6 bases). Trimming stripped 3 bases from V and 9 bases from J, with 6 bases between. The germline gives CDR1 SGHTA, CDR2 FQGTGA. The CDR3 extends over 11 amino acids. CDR3 nucleotides: TGTGCCAGCAGCTTGGGGGGTGAGCAGTTCTTC. This translates into CASSLGGEQFF. Full variable domain (missing parts from reference TRBV7-3 and TRBJ2-1): GAGVSQTPSNKVTEKGKYVELRCDPISGHTALYWYRQSLGQGPEFLIYFQGTGAADDSGLPNDRFFAVRPEGSVSTLKIQRTERGDSAVYLCASSLGGEQFFGPGTRLTVL.

The chain employs TRBV4-3 and TRBJ1-5; D possibly corresponds to TRBD1 (5 bases). CDR1 LGHNA and CDR2 YSLEER come from the germline V gene. This CDR3 has 15 amino acids. V was cut by 0 bases and J by 7 bases, with 13 bases left in between. CDR3 region: CASSQDGGVGQPQHF. The CDR3 DNA is TGCGCCAGCAGCCAAGACGGGGGGGTTGGCCAGCCCCAGCATTTT.